Listed below are T cell receptor beta chains from one sample, sequenced in a study of response to subunit inactivated influenza vaccine. TCRdb passed the RT-PCR reads through MiXCR, listing each CDR3 protein once. Among about 650,000 distinct CDR3 sequences listed, roughly 14% were seen once. Sequenced here: PBMCs from blood, sampled less than 13 days after vaccination. Source of these receptors: a man in his fifties or sixties who received an inactivated influenza vaccine. Each CDR3 is given with its conserved first and last residue. A D gene is named only where the DNA matches it firmly.

D gene | J gene | V gene | CDR3 protein
NA | TRBJ2-5 | TRBV27 | CASRRQGGNQETQYF
NA | TRBJ2-7 | TRBV6-5 | CASSFRRVAGTGEQYF
NA | TRBJ2-5 | TRBV7-9 | CASSRASGAGETQYF
NA | TRBJ2-1 | TRBV7-9 | CASSLVLFGGEQFF
TRBD2 | TRBJ2-2 | TRBV12-3/TRBV12-4 | CASSLAAGGPSNTGELFF
NA | TRBJ2-7 | TRBV6-1 | CASSGGQTYEQYF
NA | TRBJ1-3 | TRBV3-1 | CASSQDRVSGNTIYF
NA | TRBJ1-1 | TRBV12-3/TRBV12-4 | CASSHGTHTEAFF
TRBD1 | TRBJ2-1 | TRBV5-6 | CASSLPGQGLNEQFF
NA | TRBJ1-4 | TRBV28 | CASRPDGGTEKLFF
TRBD2 | TRBJ2-3 | TRBV7-2 | CASSLASSGDTQYF
TRBD1 | TRBJ1-3 | TRBV29-1 | CSVEDRDRGLSFGNTIYF
TRBD2 | TRBJ2-5 | TRBV10-3 | CAISEGTSGAETQYF
TRBD1 | TRBJ2-3 | TRBV4-3 | CASSQDWAGGRDTQYF
NA | TRBJ2-7 | TRBV29-1 | CSVAESSYEQYF
TRBD1 | TRBJ2-7 | TRBV5-1 | CASSWGQPSYEQYF
NA | TRBJ2-7 | TRBV10-3 | CAISTPGPGDEQYF
NA | TRBJ1-2 | TRBV5-4 | CASSLDVFGVGYTF
NA | TRBJ2-6 | TRBV7-2 | CASSLAPAGANVLTF
NA | TRBJ2-5 | TRBV7-9 | CASSRRDRREQETQYF
TRBD1 | TRBJ2-7 | TRBV14 | CASSQDIIGTGPYEQYF
NA | TRBJ2-2 | TRBV12-5 | CASGLALGQEKNTGELFF
TRBD1 | TRBJ2-3 | TRBV20-1 | CSAYSGQGNTDTQYF
NA | TRBJ1-1 | TRBV6-2/TRBV6-3 | CASSYSVTRGPSTEAFF
NA | TRBJ2-1 | TRBV14 | CASSQAGSGSYNEQFF
TRBD2 | TRBJ2-5 | TRBV5-1 | CASSRDAGGETQYF
TRBD1 | TRBJ2-7 | TRBV6-2/TRBV6-3 | CASSSYRGYYEQYF
NA | TRBJ2-3 | TRBV5-1 | CASSLNGGTDTQYF
NA | TRBJ2-2 | TRBV5-1 | CASSPLGQGNTGELFF
NA | TRBJ1-4 | TRBV15 | CATSREPAYNEKLFF
TRBD1 | TRBJ2-1 | TRBV7-9 | CASSTTSRGQARNEQFF
NA | TRBJ2-2 | TRBV2 | CASSVMRDTGELFF
NA | TRBJ1-2 | TRBV5-1 | CASSFNRVDGYTF
NA | TRBJ2-5 | TRBV7-8 | CASSPLGPEGETQYF
NA | TRBJ1-2 | TRBV6-6 | CASSTTEDHGYTF
TRBD2 | TRBJ2-1 | TRBV5-1 | CASSSPGTSGGANEQFF
NA | TRBJ2-3 | TRBV4-3 | CASSLGTSGGDTQYF
NA | TRBJ1-5 | TRBV3-1 | CASSHSMAASNQPQHF
NA | TRBJ1-1 | TRBV4-3 | CASSQDRGREGTEAFF
TRBD2 | TRBJ2-1 | TRBV15 | CATSRDPPTSGNEQFF
TRBD1 | TRBJ2-2 | TRBV7-6 | CASSKDRVHTGELFF
NA | TRBJ2-2 | TRBV5-1 | CASSLVAGSLNTGELFF
TRBD1 | TRBJ1-3 | TRBV28 | CASSPIPGQGQISGNTIYF
NA | TRBJ2-3 | TRBV9 | CASSEGPNADTQYF
NA | TRBJ1-5 | TRBV7-8 | CASSLTQGRQPQHF
TRBD2 | TRBJ2-3 | TRBV20-1 | CSAVAGGYVSTDTQYF
NA | TRBJ1-1 | TRBV7-8 | CASSLEGGAGVATEAFF
NA | TRBJ2-1 | TRBV7-2 | CASRTDHSYNEQFF
NA | TRBJ2-7 | TRBV30 | CAWTDSYEQYF
TRBD2 | TRBJ2-7 | TRBV9 | CASSERPGLAYEQYF
TRBD2 | TRBJ2-6 | TRBV11-2 | CASSARLAGGTGANVLTF
TRBD2 | TRBJ2-1 | TRBV12-3/TRBV12-4 | CASSPPIGSGRSRNEQFF
TRBD2 | TRBJ2-5 | TRBV5-1 | CASSSGLAGGHWETQYF